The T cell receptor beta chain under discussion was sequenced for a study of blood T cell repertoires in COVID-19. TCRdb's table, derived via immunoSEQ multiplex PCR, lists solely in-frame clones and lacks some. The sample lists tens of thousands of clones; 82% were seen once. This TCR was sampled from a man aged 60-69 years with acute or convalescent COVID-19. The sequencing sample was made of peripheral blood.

CDR3 bases: TGTGCCAGCAGCTACTCCCGGGACAGGAGCTCCTACGAGCAGTACTTC. Its protein product is CASSYSRDRSSYEQYF. This chain joins TRBV7-2 and TRBJ2-7, with TRBD1 identical over 8 bases. The V and J ends lost 4 bases and 0 bases, in that order; junction bases with no gene match: 8. The CDR3 has 16 residues. Germline V gives CDR1 SGHTA, CDR2 FQGNSA.